The clone carrying this TCR beta chain was counted a few times. The use of a sample-barcoded 5' primer and a J-beta primer mix characterized a second PCR of about 7 to 12 cycles. Each CDR3 protein is one row after TCRdb ran MiXCR on the 5' RACE reads. The table records roughly 800,000 distinct CDR3 sequences, under 40% of them present only once. The entry originates in a study of blood T cells in healthy people across ages. V lost 0 bases, J lost 2 bases, and 9 bases lay in between. The CDR3 covers 14 residues. CDR1 SGHRS and CDR2 YFSETQ come from the germline V gene. Sequencing input: blood. The chain couples TRBV5-1 to TRBJ2-7; D unresolved. The receptor was derived from a man aged 18 to 30 in good health. The CDR3 loop reads CASSLGSFTYEQYF. The CDR3 nucleotides read TGCGCCAGCAGCTTGGGCAGTTTTACCTACGAGCAGTACTTC.